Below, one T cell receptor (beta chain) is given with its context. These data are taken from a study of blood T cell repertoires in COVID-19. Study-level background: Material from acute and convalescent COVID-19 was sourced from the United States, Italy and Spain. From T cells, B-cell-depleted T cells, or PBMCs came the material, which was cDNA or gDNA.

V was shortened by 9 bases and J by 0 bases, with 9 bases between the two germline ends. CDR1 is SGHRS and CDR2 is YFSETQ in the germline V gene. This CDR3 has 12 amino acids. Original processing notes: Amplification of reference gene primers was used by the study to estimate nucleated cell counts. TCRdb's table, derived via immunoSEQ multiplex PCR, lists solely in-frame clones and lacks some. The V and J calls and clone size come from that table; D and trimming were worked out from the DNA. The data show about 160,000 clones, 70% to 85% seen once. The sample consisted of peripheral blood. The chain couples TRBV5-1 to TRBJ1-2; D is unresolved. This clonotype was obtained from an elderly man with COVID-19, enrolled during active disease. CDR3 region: CATRGANYGYTF. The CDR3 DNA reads TGCGCCACCAGAGGAGCTAACTATGGCTACACCTTC.